Following are 13 T cell receptor beta chains from one sample sequenced in a study of T cell repertoires in ileal Crohn's disease. Noted time point: inflamed ileum from the surgical specimen. Sequenced by immunoSEQ multiplex PCR; TCRdb stores in-frame clones only, minus some. The sample contains several thousand clones, approximately 83% of which appear only once. The sequencing sample was made of ileal tissue. Every receptor here comes from an adult with Crohn's disease.

This clone was detected once. This chain connects TRBV11-2 to TRBJ2-1; D remains ambiguous. Germline values: CDR1 SGHAT, CDR2 FQNNGV. The CDR3 consists of 14 residues. V lost 4 bases and J lost 7, with 14 bases in between. CDR3 in DNA: TGTGCCAGCAGCTCTGCTCGCGTCTCTAATGAGCAGTTCTTC. Its protein product is CASSSARVSNEQFF.

The chain carries TRBV18 and TRBJ2-2; 8 nucleotides line up with TRBD1. Germline loops: CDR1 KGHSH, CDR2 LQKENI. The trim removed 6 bases at V and 1 base at J, leaving 7 bases unmatched. CDR3 length: 16 amino acids. For the CDR3, the DNA is TGTGCCAGCTCCGATCGGGGGACAGGGAACACCGGGGAGCTGTTTTTT. It translates to CASSDRGTGNTGELFF.

The CDR3 sequence is CASSLGQSYEQYF. In nucleotides, the CDR3 is TGTGCCAGCAGTTTAGGACAGTCCTACGAGCAGTACTTC. The chain is built from TRBV27 and TRBJ2-7; TRBD1 might be the D (6 bases). CDR3 length: 13 amino acids. Trimming shortened V by 2 bases and J by 1 base, and 6 bases separated the two germline ends. Germline CDR1 MNHEY, CDR2 SMNVEV (reference sequence).

V is TRBV5-6 and J is TRBJ2-3; D is perhaps TRBD1 (6 bases). CDR1 is SGHDT, CDR2 YYEEEE, per germline. CDR3 length: 15 amino acids. The V end lost 0 bases, the J end lost 6 bases, and 14 bases lay between the germline ends. Here the CDR3 reads CASSLAGGPGDTQYF. The CDR3 DNA follows: TGTGCCAGCAGCTTGGCTGGGGGCCCGGGGGATACGCAGTATTTT.

This chain links TRBV5-6 with TRBJ1-2, with D perhaps matching TRBD1 (6 bases). The CDR3 extends over 15 amino acids. Germline loops: CDR1 SGHDT, CDR2 YYEEEE. V was trimmed by 4 bases and J by 4 bases, leaving 17 bases between them. The CDR3 reads CASSPVQGGSYGYTF. The DNA for the CDR3 is TGTGCCAGCAGCCCTGTACAGGGAGGGAGCTATGGCTACACCTTC.

This chain uses TRBV29-1 with TRBJ2-7, with D perhaps being TRBD1 or TRBD2 (7 bases each). Germline V gene data show CDR1 as SQVTM and CDR2 as ANQGSEA. Trimming cost V 4 bases and J 3 bases, with 16 bases left between them. The CDR3 spans 14 residues. CDR3 loop: CSVAGGESVYEQYF. CDR3 sequence (DNA): TGCAGCGTTGCAGGGGGGGAGTCAGTCTACGAGCAGTACTTC.

This chain joins TRBV5-1 and TRBJ2-7; no reliable D call. The germline V gene encodes CDR1 SGHRS and CDR2 YFSETQ. The CDR3 has 13 amino acids. V was trimmed by 0 bases and J by 6 bases, leaving 10 bases between them. The CDR3 DNA follows: TGCGCCAGCAGCTTGGTATTTACCAGCGAGCAGTACTTC. Amino acids: CASSLVFTSEQYF. Full variable domain (outside the CDR3, taken from reference TRBV5-1 and TRBJ2-7): KAGVTQTPRYLIKTRGQQVTLSCSPISGHRSVSWYQQTPGQGLQFLFEYFSETQRNKGNFPGRFSGRQFSNSRSEMNVSTLELGDSALYLCASSLVFTSEQYFGPGTRLTVT.

This chain uses TRBV10-2 with TRBJ1-5, with a tentative D call TRBD1 (6 bases). Germline-derived CDR1 and CDR2 are WSHSY and SAAADI. V shed 0 bases and J shed 6 bases, with 21 bases lying between them. The CDR3 totals 18 residues. CDR3 loop: CASSESWGAGRKSQPQHF. The DNA for the CDR3 is TGCGCCAGCAGTGAGTCGTGGGGGGCCGGGCGTAAATCTCAGCCCCAGCATTTT.

The genes are TRBV30 and TRBJ2-2; possibly TRBD1 for D (6 bases). CDR1 is GTSNPN, CDR2 SVGIG, per germline (reference sequence). V shed 1 base and J shed 4 bases, with 10 bases lying between them. CDR3 length: 14 residues. CDR3 sequence: CAWSAGAVTGELFF. For the CDR3, the DNA is TGTGCCTGGAGTGCAGGGGCCGTCACCGGGGAGCTGTTTTTT.

V gene TRBV11-2 combines with J gene TRBJ2-5, with D perhaps being TRBD1 or TRBD2 (5 bases each). CDR1 and CDR2 (germline): SGHAT, FQNNGV. This CDR3 has 17 amino acids. The ends were cut back, 1 base at V and 0 bases at J, with 15 bases in the middle. The CDR3 spells CASSLAPSGSYQETQYF. The CDR3 DNA is TGTGCCAGCAGCTTAGCTCCGTCAGGGAGTTACCAAGAGACCCAGTACTTC.

The chain recombines TRBV30 with TRBJ1-2; TRBD1 is a possible D gene (5 bases). CDR1 and CDR2 (germline): GTSNPN, SVGIG (reference sequence). The CDR3 consists of 16 residues. V dropped 3 bases and J dropped 2 bases, with 19 bases sitting between them. The CDR3 protein is CAWRLPGTVNNYGYTF. The CDR3 DNA reads TGTGCCTGGAGATTACCTGGGACGGTGAACAACTATGGCTACACCTTC.

The rearrangement uses TRBV6-1 and TRBJ1-1; 7 positions match TRBD1. V shed 7 bases and J 5 bases; nucleotides not matched to a gene: 7. CDR3 length: 13 amino acids. CDR1 is MNHNS and CDR2 is SASEGT in the germline V gene. In DNA form, the CDR3 reads TGTGCCAGCATGAAGGGGGCCTCAACTGAAGCTTTCTTT. This sequence encodes CASMKGASTEAFF.

This chain's CDR3 is CAWSVVGTEAFF. CDR3 in DNA: TGTGCCTGGAGTGTAGTCGGGACTGAAGCTTTCTTT. The chain carries TRBV30 and TRBJ1-1; no clear D. This CDR3 contains 12 residues. Germline V gene data show CDR1 as GTSNPN and CDR2 as SVGIG (reference sequence). V was cut by 0 bases and J by 5 bases, with 7 bases left in between.